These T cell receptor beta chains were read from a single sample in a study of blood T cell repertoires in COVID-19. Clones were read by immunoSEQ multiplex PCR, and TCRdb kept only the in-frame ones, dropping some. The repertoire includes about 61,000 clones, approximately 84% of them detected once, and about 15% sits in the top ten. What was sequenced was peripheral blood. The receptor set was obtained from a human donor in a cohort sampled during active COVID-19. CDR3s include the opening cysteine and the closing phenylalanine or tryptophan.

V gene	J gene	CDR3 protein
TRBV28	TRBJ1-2	CASRQANYGYTF
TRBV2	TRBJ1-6	CASIWGQNSPLHF
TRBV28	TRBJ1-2	CAWGQVNYGYTF
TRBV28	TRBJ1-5	CASSLTGVMKPQHF
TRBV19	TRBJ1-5	CASKTRDSGGNQPQHF
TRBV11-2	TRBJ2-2	CASSLGWGNTGELFF
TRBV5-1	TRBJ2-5	CASSRDSQQETQYF
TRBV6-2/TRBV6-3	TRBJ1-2	CASSTGTAGYGYTF
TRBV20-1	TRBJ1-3	CSASQGPLGNTIYF
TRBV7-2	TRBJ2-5	CASSLNGGPGVETQYF
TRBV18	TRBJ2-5	CASSPGVSGETQYF
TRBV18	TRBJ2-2	CASSPRNTGELFF
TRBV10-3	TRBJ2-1	CAITDRVYNEQFF
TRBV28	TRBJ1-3	CASFSGGASSGNTIYF
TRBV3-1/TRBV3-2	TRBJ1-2	CASSPGENYGYTF
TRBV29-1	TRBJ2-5	CSVAPQGGETQYF
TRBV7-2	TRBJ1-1	CASSPDRNSNTEAFF
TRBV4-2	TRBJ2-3	CASSQVVQREGTDTQYF
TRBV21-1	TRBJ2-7	CASSTTWTNRTYEQYF
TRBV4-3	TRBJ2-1	CASSQGLGHNQGEQFF
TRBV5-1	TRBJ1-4	CASSGQPRNEKLFF
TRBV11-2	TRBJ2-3	CASSPRLAGTQYF
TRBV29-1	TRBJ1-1	CRYRIMNTEAFF
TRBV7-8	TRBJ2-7	CASRGISGSYEQYF
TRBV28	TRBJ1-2	CASSPPLRDTRIDYGYTF
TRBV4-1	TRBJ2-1	CASSPHGLAGNEQFF
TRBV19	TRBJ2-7	CASSIGTEAYEQYF
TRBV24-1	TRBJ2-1	CATSDFGQGNNEQFF
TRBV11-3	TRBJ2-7	CASSLGLSQRGRLYEQYF